This entry features one T cell receptor (beta chain) sequence. The data derive from a study of T cell changes during pregnancy in multiple sclerosis. Only in-frame clones appear in the TCRdb table, and some are missing; sequencing was by immunoSEQ multiplex PCR. Of roughly 54,000 clones in the sample, 92% were seen once. The receptor was derived from a female donor with multiple sclerosis, enrolled in a pregnancy study. Sequenced material: CD4+ T cells from peripheral blood mononuclear cells, taken after pregnancy.

CDR3 DNA sequence: TGTGCCAGCAGCAAGACAGGGGGCCTTGAAAAACTGTTTTTT. Translating it yields CASSKTGGLEKLFF. The chain couples TRBV7-6 to TRBJ1-4, with 10 bases that match TRBD1. This CDR3 is 14 amino acids long. V lost 5 bases and J lost 7; bases outside the gene matches: 4. Germline-derived CDR1 and CDR2 are SGHVS and FNYEAQ.